Listed here are 21 T cell receptor beta chains from one sample, sequenced in a study of shared clonotypes between healthy human individuals. TCRdb's table, derived via immunoSEQ multiplex PCR, lists solely in-frame clones and lacks some. The sample comprises around 690,000 clones, about 92% of which are singletons, and 30% to 35% rests with the top ten. The sequenced material came from memory CD8+ T cells from PBMCs. Subset of the sample: CD45RO+ cells pooled with CCR7-negative TemRA cells. These receptors came from a young man in good health. Some clones in this sample may be carry-over from other donors' samples.

This chain joins TRBV27 and TRBJ2-7, with 13 bases lining up with TRBD2. CDR1 and CDR2 from the germline V gene are MNHEY and SMNVEV (reference sequence). The CDR3 is 16 amino acids. V lost 5 bases to trimming and J lost 0 bases; unmatched junction nucleotides: 4. In DNA, the CDR3 is TGTGCCAGCAGTCCCGGGACTAGCGGGGTCTCCTACGAGCAGTACTTC. Translation gives CASSPGTSGVSYEQYF.

The chain combines TRBV5-8 with TRBJ2-1; D remains ambiguous. The CDR3 totals 11 residues. Germline-derived CDR1 and CDR2 are SGHTS and YDEGEE. V was cut by 4 bases and J by 4 bases, with 3 bases left in between. In DNA, the CDR3 is TGTGCCAGCAGCCCGTACAATGAGCAGTTCTTC. This translates into CASSPYNEQFF.

Points on this clone: The sample holds other DNA sequences that translate to the same CDR3. This chain uses TRBV2 with TRBJ2-5; D is undetermined. The germline CDR1 and CDR2 sequences are SNHLY and FYNNEI. Trimming cost V 9 bases and J 1 base, with 9 bases left between them. The CDR3 extends over 12 amino acids. The DNA of the CDR3 is TGTGCCAGGAGAGGAGCCCAAGAGACCCAGTACTTC. Its protein product is CARRGAQETQYF.

This clone showed up just once. The chain is built from TRBV10-1 and TRBJ2-3, with 8 bases aligning to TRBD2. J lost 0 bases, V lost 6 bases, and 11 bases had no gene match. Looked up from germline, CDR1 is WNHNN and CDR2 is SYGVQD (reference sequence). The CDR3 loop spans 17 amino acids. The CDR3 loop is CASRGLVQNSSTDTQYF. The CDR3 DNA is TGCGCCAGCAGGGGACTAGTACAAAACTCTAGCACAGATACGCAGTATTTT.

CDR3 bases: TGTGCCAGCAGTATCGGGACTAGCGGGAGCTCCTACAATGAGCAGTTCTTC. It is translated as CASSIGTSGSSYNEQFF. The V gene is TRBV7-8, the J gene TRBJ2-1; 14 bases match TRBD2. The CDR3 totals 17 residues. Germline CDR1 and CDR2: SGHVS and FQNEAQ. V was pared by 6 bases and J by 0 bases, with 4 bases of the junction left unmatched.

The rearrangement links TRBV2 to TRBJ2-1, with no clear D. V was cut by 3 bases and J by 1 base, with 13 bases left in between. CDR3 length equals 16 residues. Germline V CDR1 and CDR2: SNHLY, FYNNEI. As DNA, the CDR3 is TGTGCCAGCAGTGACTCAGCTTCCCTTTCCTACAATGAGCAGTTCTTC. This encodes CASSDSASLSYNEQFF.

The chain couples TRBV7-2 to TRBJ1-5; 8 bases map to TRBD1. V gave up 4 bases and J gave up 2 bases; unmatched junction bases: 4. This CDR3 has 15 residues. Germline V gene sequence: CDR1 SGHTA, CDR2 FQGNSA. In nucleotides, the CDR3 is TGTGCCAGCAGCTCGGACAGGGAGGGCAATCAGCCCCAGCATTTT. Amino acids: CASSSDREGNQPQHF. The full variable domain, with the rest looked up from reference TRBV7-2 and TRBJ1-5, is GAGVSQSPSNKVTEKGKDVELRCDPISGHTALYWYRQSLGQGLEFLIYFQGNSAPDKSGLPSDRFSAERTGGSVSTLTIQRTQQEDSAVYLCASSSDREGNQPQHFGDGTRLSIL.

The chain couples TRBV28 to TRBJ1-5; no clear D. Trimming shortened V by 5 bases and J by 0 bases, and 17 bases separated the two germline ends. CDR1 and CDR2 from the germline V gene are MDHEN and SYDVKM. The CDR3 covers 17 residues. CDR3 in amino acids: CASSVHPSADSNQPQHF. The CDR3, as DNA: TGTGCCAGCAGTGTACACCCCTCCGCGGATAGCAATCAGCCCCAGCATTTT.

This clone has only one observation. The chain has TRBV27 and TRBJ2-1, with a possible D match to TRBD2 (6 bases). Germline assignment: CDR1 MNHEY and CDR2 SMNVEV (reference sequence). The CDR3 covers 15 residues. V lost 7 bases to trimming and J lost 5 bases, with 18 bases between them. The CDR3 region is CASTLLGDLHNEQFF. For the CDR3, the DNA is TGTGCCAGCACCCTCCTCGGGGACTTACACAATGAGCAGTTCTTC.

This clone was seen repeatedly, ten times or more. This chain links TRBV5-4 with TRBJ1-6; D not resolved. The CDR3 runs 15 residues. The germline V and J ends were trimmed by 1 base and 5 bases, with 10 bases remaining between them. The germline gives CDR1 SGHNT, CDR2 YYREEE (reference sequence). Written as DNA, the CDR3 is TGTGCCAGCAGCTTGAGACCCTCGGATAATTCACCCCTCCACTTT. Protein product: CASSLRPSDNSPLHF. Combining the CDR3 with reference TRBV5-4 and TRBJ1-6 gives the whole variable domain ETGVTQSPTHLIKTRGQQVTLRCSSQSGHNTVSWYQQALGQGPQFIFQYYREEENGRGNFPPRFSGLQFPNYSSELNVNALELDDSALYLCASSLRPSDNSPLHFGNGTRLTVT.

This clone was seen a handful of times. V usage is TRBV4-1 and J usage is TRBJ2-1; 14 positions agree with TRBD2. The CDR3 sequence is 19 residues long. Per the germline V gene, CDR1 is MGHRA and CDR2 is YSYEKL. J lost 7 bases, V lost 4 bases, and 15 bases had no gene match. The CDR3 here is CASSLPGLAGVGVMNEQFF. The CDR3 DNA reads TGCGCCAGCAGCCTTCCGGGACTAGCGGGAGTAGGGGTGATGAATGAGCAGTTCTTC.

The rearrangement links TRBV5-1 to TRBJ2-2; 13 nucleotides line up with TRBD2. From germline, CDR1 is SGHRS and CDR2 YFSETQ. The length of the CDR3 is 19 residues. V shed 2 bases, J shed 4 bases, and the junction held 11 bases outside the gene matches. CDR3 region: CASSLNLGLAGFSTGELFF. CDR3 nucleotide sequence: TGCGCCAGCAGCTTAAACCTGGGACTAGCGGGATTCAGCACCGGGGAGCTGTTTTTT.

The chain has TRBV6-5 and TRBJ1-4; 7 nucleotides line up with TRBD1. Germline assignment: CDR1 MNHEY and CDR2 SVGAGI. The CDR3 has 15 residues. With 6 bases clipped from V and 8 bases from J, the junction kept 12 bases outside the gene matches. For the CDR3, the DNA is TGTGCCAGCAGCCACAGGACAGGCCCGCGGGAAAAACTGTTTTTT. Protein: CASSHRTGPREKLFF.

The rearrangement links TRBV5-1 to TRBJ2-5, with D unresolved. The CDR3 totals 16 residues. Deletions cut 0 bases from V and 5 bases from J, with 17 bases between. Germline V gene data show CDR1 as SGHRS and CDR2 as YFSETQ. CDR3 coding DNA: TGCGCCAGCAGCTTGGCCCTTGTAATCAGTCCGGAGACCCAGTACTTC. The encoded protein is CASSLALVISPETQYF. The full variable domain, its missing parts supplied by reference TRBV5-1 and TRBJ2-5, is KAGVTQTPRYLIKTRGQQVTLSCSPISGHRSVSWYQQTPGQGLQFLFEYFSETQRNKGNFPGRFSGRQFSNSRSEMNVSTLELGDSALYLCASSLALVISPETQYFGPGTRLLVL.

For this clone: Other nucleotide sequences from this sample produce the same CDR3. The rearrangement uses TRBV27 and TRBJ2-7; D uncertain. Per the germline V gene, CDR1 is MNHEY and CDR2 is SMNVEV (reference sequence). Trimming stripped 2 bases from V and 2 bases from J, with 7 bases between. The CDR3 runs 13 residues. Here the CDR3 reads CASSLGLTYEQYF. The CDR3 coding sequence is TGTGCCAGCAGTTTAGGTCTTACCTACGAGCAGTACTTC.

This chain uses TRBV7-3 with TRBJ2-7; no clear D gene. The CDR3 length is 13 residues. Germline-derived CDR1 and CDR2 are SGHTA and FQGTGA. V lost 1 base to trimming and J lost 3 bases, with 7 bases between them. In nucleotides, the CDR3 is TGTGCCAGCAGCTTAAGTAAGGGCTACGAGCAGTACTTC. Protein product: CASSLSKGYEQYF.

The chain combines TRBV30 with TRBJ1-6; D ambiguous. Trimming stripped 3 bases from V and 3 bases from J, with 6 bases between. CDR1 is GTSNPN, CDR2 SVGIG, per germline (reference sequence). CDR3 length: 13 amino acids. The CDR3 DNA reads TGTGCCTGGAGGGCGGACTATAATTCACCCCTCCACTTT. This codes for CAWRADYNSPLHF. The full variable domain, in which reference TRBV30 and TRBJ1-6 provide the parts outside the CDR3, is SQTIHQWPATLVQPVGSPLSLECTVEGTSNPNLYWYRQAAGRGLQLLFYSVGIGQISSEVPQNLSASRPQDRQFILSSKKLLLSDSGFYLCAWRADYNSPLHFGNGTRLTVT.

The chain joins TRBV7-9 to TRBJ2-5, with D possibly matching TRBD2 (6 bases). The germline V gene encodes CDR1 SEHNR and CDR2 FQNEAQ (reference sequence). The V and J ends lost 6 bases and 4 bases respectively, with 18 bases between them. This CDR3 has 15 amino acids. The CDR3 reads CASRADSGPGETQYF. CDR3 sequence (DNA): TGTGCCAGCAGAGCAGATAGCGGTCCCGGAGAGACCCAGTACTTC.

The V gene is TRBV28, the J gene TRBJ1-2; possible D gene TRBD1, 6 bases. In germline, CDR1 is MDHEN, CDR2 SYDVKM. This CDR3 comprises 16 residues. The V and J ends lost 6 bases and 8 bases respectively, with 25 bases between them. For the CDR3, the DNA is TGTGCCAGCAGGCGGTCACCAGGGGTTGCCCCGGAAGGCTACACCTTC. Its protein is CASRRSPGVAPEGYTF.

The chain uses TRBV19 and TRBJ1-5; D possibly corresponds to TRBD1 (5 bases). The V gene lost 6 bases and the J gene lost 3 bases, with 9 bases spanning the gap. The CDR3 is made up of 13 amino acids. Germline V gene data show CDR1 as LNHDA and CDR2 as SQIVND (reference sequence). The CDR3 loop is CASSQGNNQPQHF. The CDR3 DNA sequence: TGTGCCAGTAGCCAGGGAAACAATCAGCCCCAGCATTTT.

V gene TRBV5-1 combines with J gene TRBJ2-7; 9 positions agree with TRBD2. The CDR3 length is 14 residues. The V gene end was trimmed by 5 bases and the J gene end by 6 bases; junction bases not matched to a gene: 9. Germline assignment: CDR1 SGHRS and CDR2 YFSETQ. In DNA form, the CDR3 reads TGCGCCAGCAGGCCTAGACTAGCGGCGACCGAGCAGTACTTC. Amino acids: CASRPRLAATEQYF.